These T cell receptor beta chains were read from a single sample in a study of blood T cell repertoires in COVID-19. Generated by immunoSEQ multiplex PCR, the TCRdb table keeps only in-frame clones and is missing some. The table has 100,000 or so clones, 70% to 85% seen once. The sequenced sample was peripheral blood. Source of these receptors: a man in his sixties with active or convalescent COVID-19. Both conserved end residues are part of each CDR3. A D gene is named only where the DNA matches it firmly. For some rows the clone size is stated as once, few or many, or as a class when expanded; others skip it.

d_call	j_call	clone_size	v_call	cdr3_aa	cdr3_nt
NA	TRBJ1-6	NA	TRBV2	CASSEVQGGNSPLHF	TGTGCCAGCAGTGAGGTCCAGGGTGGGAATTCACCCCTCCACTTT
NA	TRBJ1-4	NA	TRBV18	CASSTDRNYEKLFF	TGTGCCAGCTCAACCGACAGGAATTATGAAAAACTGTTTTTT
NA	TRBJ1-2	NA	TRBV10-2	CASSESVTGHARYGYTF	TGCGCCAGCAGTGAGTCGGTCACCGGACACGCCAGATATGGCTACACCTTC
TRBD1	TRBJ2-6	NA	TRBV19	CAEDRLSSGANVLTF	TGTGCCGAGGACAGGTTAAGCTCTGGGGCCAACGTCCTGACTTTC
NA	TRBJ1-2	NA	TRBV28	CASSLGGGASYGYTF	TGTGCCAGCAGTTTAGGCGGGGGAGCTTCCTATGGCTACACCTTC
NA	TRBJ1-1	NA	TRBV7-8	CASSLKRQLNTEAFF	TGTGCCAGCAGCTTGAAACGACAGCTGAACACTGAAGCTTTCTTT
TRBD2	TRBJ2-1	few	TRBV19	CASKAGEGEQFF	TGTGCCAGTAAAGCGGGAGAGGGTGAGCAGTTCTTC
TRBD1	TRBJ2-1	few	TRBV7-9	CASSLAQGANEQFF	TGTGCCAGCAGCTTAGCACAGGGGGCCAATGAGCAGTTCTTC
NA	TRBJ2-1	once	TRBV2	CASSPRVRKQFF	TGTGCCAGCAGTCCCCGGGTTAGGAAGCAGTTCTTC
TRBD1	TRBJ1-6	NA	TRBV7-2	CASRVRDSNNSPLHF	TGTGCCAGCAGGGTCCGGGACAGTAATAATTCACCCCTCCACTTT
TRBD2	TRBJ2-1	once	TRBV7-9	CASRPRGGSSYNEQFF	TGTGCCAGCAGACCGCGGGGCGGGAGCTCCTACAATGAGCAGTTCTTC
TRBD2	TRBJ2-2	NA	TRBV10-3	CAISGTSDGELFF	TGTGCCATCAGTGGGACTAGCGACGGGGAGCTGTTTTTT
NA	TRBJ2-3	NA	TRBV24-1	CATSDPPLSDTQYF	TGTGCCACCAGTGATCCACCACTGAGTGATACGCAGTATTTT
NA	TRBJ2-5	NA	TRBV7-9	CASSLAGGQETQYF	TGTGCCAGCAGCCTAGCCGGCGGCCAAGAGACCCAGTACTTC
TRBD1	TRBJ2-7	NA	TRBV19	CASSTGTGPSYEQYF	TGTGCCAGTAGTACCGGGACAGGGCCCTCCTACGAGCAGTACTTC
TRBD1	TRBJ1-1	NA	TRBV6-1	CASSEPGQGTPEAFF	TGTGCCAGCAGTGAACCCGGACAGGGGACGCCTGAAGCTTTCTTT
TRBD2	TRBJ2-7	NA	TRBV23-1	CASSQLGLAGESGEQYF	TGCGCCAGCAGTCAACTGGGACTAGCGGGAGAATCGGGGGAGCAGTACTTC
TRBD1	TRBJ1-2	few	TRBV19	CASSIVAGGYGYTF	TGTGCCAGTAGTATAGTGGCAGGGGGATATGGCTACACCTTC
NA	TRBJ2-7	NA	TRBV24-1	CATSDTQRTYEQYF	TGTGCCACCAGTGATACTCAGCGGACCTACGAGCAGTACTTC
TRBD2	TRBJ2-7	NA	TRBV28	CASSFGTSGRNRYEQYF	TGTGCCAGCAGTTTTGGGACTAGCGGGAGAAACAGATACGAGCAGTACTTC
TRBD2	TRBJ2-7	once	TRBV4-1	CASSQSLAGGPYEQYF	TGCGCCAGCAGCCAATCCTTAGCGGGAGGGCCATACGAGCAGTACTTC
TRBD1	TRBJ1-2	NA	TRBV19	CASSRKGQLNNYGYTF	TGTGCCAGTAGTCGCAAGGGACAGCTGAATAACTATGGCTACACCTTC
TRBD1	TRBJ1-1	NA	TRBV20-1	CSASPGGAGNTEAFF	TGCAGTGCTAGTCCAGGGGGCGCGGGGAACACTGAAGCTTTCTTT
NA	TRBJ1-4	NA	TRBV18	CASSPLGAGTTNEKLFF	TGTGCCAGCTCACCCCTGGGGGCCGGAACAACTAATGAAAAACTGTTTTTT
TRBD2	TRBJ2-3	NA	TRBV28	CASSPPAGVRTDTQYF	TGTGCCAGCAGTCCCCCGGCGGGAGTACGCACAGATACGCAGTATTTT
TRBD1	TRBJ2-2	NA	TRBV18	CASSQMTGTSTGELFF	TGTGCCAGCTCACAGATGACAGGGACCAGCACCGGGGAGCTGTTTTTT
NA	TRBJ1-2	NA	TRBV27	CASSWRGSSYGYTF	TGTGCCAGCAGTTGGAGGGGTTCGTCCTATGGCTACACCTTC
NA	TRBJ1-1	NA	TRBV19	CASSRRGGEAFF	TGTGCCAGTAGCCGTCGGGGAGGTGAAGCTTTCTTT
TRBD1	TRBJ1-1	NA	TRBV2	CASGTTGPWAEAFF	TGTGCCAGCGGAACGACAGGGCCGTGGGCTGAAGCTTTCTTT
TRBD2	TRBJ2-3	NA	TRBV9	CASSPTSGLSTDTQYF	TGTGCCAGCAGCCCAACTAGCGGGCTAAGCACAGATACGCAGTATTTT
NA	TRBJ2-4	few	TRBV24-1	CATSEQGDKNIQYF	TGTGCCACCAGTGAACAGGGTGACAAAAACATTCAGTACTTC
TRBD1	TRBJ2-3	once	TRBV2	CASSRQGIVTDTQYF	TGTGCCAGCAGTCGACAGGGAATTGTCACAGATACGCAGTATTTT
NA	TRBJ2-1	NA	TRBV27	CASSPILSYLYNEQFF	TGTGCCAGCAGCCCAATATTGAGCTACCTCTACAATGAGCAGTTCTTC
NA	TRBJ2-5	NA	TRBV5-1	CASSLGSQETQYF	TGCGCCAGCAGCCTGGGTAGCCAAGAGACCCAGTACTTC
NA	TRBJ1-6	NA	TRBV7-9	CASSSSDTPNSPLHF	TGTGCCAGCAGCTCCTCGGACACCCCTAATTCACCCCTCCACTTT
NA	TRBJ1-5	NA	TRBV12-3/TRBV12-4	CASRFTTGGPQHF	TGTGCCAGCAGATTCACTACGGGGGGGCCCCAGCATTTT
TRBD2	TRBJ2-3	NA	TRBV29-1	CSVGGGSTDTQYF	TGCAGCGTCGGGGGGGGGAGCACAGATACGCAGTATTTT
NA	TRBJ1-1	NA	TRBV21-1	CASLWGGRRTEAFF	TGTGCCAGCTTGTGGGGGGGGCGCAGGACTGAAGCTTTCTTT
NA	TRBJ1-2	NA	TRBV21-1	CASSNRGDLYGYTF	TGTGCCAGCAGCAACAGGGGCGATCTATATGGCTACACCTTC
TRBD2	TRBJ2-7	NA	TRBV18	CASSPYGTSGAYEQYF	TGTGCCAGCTCACCGTACGGGACTAGCGGGGCCTACGAGCAGTACTTC
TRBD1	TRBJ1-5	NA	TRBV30	CAWSFRGSNQPQHF	TGTGCCTGGAGCTTCAGGGGGAGCAATCAGCCCCAGCATTTT
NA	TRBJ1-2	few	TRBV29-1	CSGEWGDYGYTF	TGCAGCGGAGAATGGGGGGACTATGGCTACACCTTC
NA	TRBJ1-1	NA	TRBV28	CASSLLGGLEAFF	TGTGCCAGCAGTTTACTGGGAGGGCTTGAAGCTTTCTTT
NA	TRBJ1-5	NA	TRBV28	CASRKSPQGHNQPQHF	TGTGCCAGCAGAAAATCTCCCCAGGGTCACAATCAGCCCCAGCATTTT
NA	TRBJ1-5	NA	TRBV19	CASSMGLLNQPQHF	TGTGCCAGTAGTATGGGCCTCTTAAATCAGCCCCAGCATTTT